This TCR beta chain was sequenced during a study of T cell responses to AZD1222 COVID-19 vaccine (dated by TCRdb to the early 2020s). Some background on the complete study: A total of over 230 trial participants underwent TCR sequencing, of whom nearly 210 had received two doses of AZD1222 and 26 had received two doses of the MenACWY control vaccine. Enrollment into the trials was organized by age into subgroups of 18-55, 56-69 and 70-plus years, and those subgroups contained approximately 150, 30 and 60 TCR-sequenced participants, respectively. Broad study findings and their caveats: Only 5 to 7 AZD1222 recipients were SARS-CoV-2 seropositive at baseline, limiting conclusions about previously exposed vaccinees. Because no samples from the day 14 peak response were available, repertoires could be characterized only after the peak T cell response. The 56-69-year group was small, and its depth increase did not reach significance, likely because of low power. Most participants were white British and females outnumbered males, and the authors suggested that clonal diversity may have been underestimated. After two AZD1222 doses, spike-specific TCR breadth and depth were significantly higher than at day 0 and than in MenACWY recipients. The whole spike protein was spanned by vaccine-associated CD4 TCRs, and dominant responses were seen in regions 160-218 and 743-854. Reportedly, close to half of the unique spike-specific TCRs recognized epitopes lying outside the regions that are mutated in the B.1.351 and B.1.1.7 variants.

The time point label, as the study defines it: about 28 days (+/-7) after the second vaccine dose. AZD1222 recipients whose second dose came at about 4 weeks and those whose second dose came at about 12 weeks were combined into one group, since spike-specific TCR depth and breadth did not differ between the two schedules. Samples from vaccinated people were obtained from the UK trials COV001 and COV002, which included a single-blind randomized controlled phase 2/3 trial of AZD1222 (ChAdOx1 nCoV-19) in healthy adults. For TCRbeta chain sequencing, PBMC samples were collected from trial participants at day 0 and at day 28 after the second dose. CDR1 SGHDT and CDR2 YYEEEE are derived from the germline V gene. V loses 3 bases of germline sequence and J loses 2 bases, and the interval between the two ends is 20 bases. The CDR3 starts with the cysteine, ends with the phenylalanine, and has 17 residues. The entry retains the CDR3 DNA only, 51 bases that are in frame from base 1.

Concerning this clone: The antigen it binds to is not known. There are no base qualities to consult, and no much larger clone falls within one base.

The CDR3 regions of human TCRbeta chains were subjected to immunosequencing. The original methods were these. Repertoire TCRs were matched against a reference library of SARS-CoV-2-specific TCRs generated with the MIRA antigen-specificity platform. Breadth meant the fraction of unique TCRs that were SARS-CoV-2-associated, whereas depth meant the fraction of total T cells that were SARS-CoV-2-associated. Using the MIRA data, each spike-specific TCR was assigned both to the spike region to which the TCR was reactive and to a CD4 or CD8 class. Log10-transformed breadth and depth values were compared by one-way ANOVA with Sidak's multiple comparisons tests. Drawn from immuneACCESS, this table holds only the in-frame rearrangements with V and J called that TCRdb kept. Clones are partly lost; checked studies trace under half to an unresolved V gene and leave the rest unexplained. That table is the source of V, J and clone size, and D and trimming were worked out from the DNA. In all, the sample holds 150,000 to 200,000 clones, and 90% of those were seen once. Clones ranked in the top ten supply about 6.5% of the sample.

This specimen consisted of peripheral blood, obtained 28 days after the second AZD1222 dose. In this chain, TRBV5-6 is recombined with TRBJ1-2, with a tentative D gene TRBD1 over 5 matching bases. The receptor's source is an adult who received the AZD1222 COVID-19 vaccine. The DNA sequence reads TGTGCCAGCAGCTCAATACCCAACAGCGGGGGGAACTATGGCTACACCTTC. Its protein product is CASSSIPNSGGNYGYTF.